This TCR beta chain was identified in a study of CD8 T cells in Susac syndrome. The multiple sclerosis control group was made up of treatment-naive patients with stable or active relapsing-remitting disease. TEMRA cells were FACS-enriched, and CD8+ and CD4+ T cells were isolated negatively. The CDR3 contains 15 residues. Trimming left V 7 bases short and J 4 bases short, with 16 bases between. Germline lookup yields CDR1 MGHRA and CDR2 YSYEKL. An input of about 0.5 to 1 ug of RNA was subjected to reverse transcription using random hexamers. The CDR3 of TCR beta was amplified by immunoSEQ multiplex PCR across 54 Vbeta and 13 Jbeta. TCRdb independently ran MiXCR on the immunoSEQ multiplex PCR reads; one entry per CDR3 protein. The data contain about 280,000 distinct CDR3 sequences, approximately 81% of them singletons.

Sample: CD8+ T cells from PBMCs. The clonotype originates from a human donor with multiple sclerosis. The gene calls are TRBV4-1 and TRBJ2-2; tentative D call: TRBD1 (5 bases). DNA of the CDR3: TGCGCCAGCACCCTCAGGGCGACGGGCACCGGGGAGCTGTTTTTT. Protein: CASTLRATGTGELFF.